Listed here is a single T cell receptor beta chain. The entry originates in a study of shared clonotypes between healthy human individuals. V gave up 11 bases and J gave up 3 bases, with 33 bases separating them. Germline V gene data show CDR1 as SGHTA and CDR2 as FQGTGA. CDR3 length equals 19 residues. TCRdb's table, derived via immunoSEQ multiplex PCR, lists solely in-frame clones and lacks some. The sample includes 190,000 or so clones, approximately 62% of them seen just once. This clonotype was sampled from a man between 25 and 39 years old in good health. This chain joins TRBV7-3 and TRBJ2-3; a weak D match, TRBD2 (6 bases). Sequenced material: memory CD4+ T cells sorted from blood. Subset meaning: CD45RA-negative fraction. DNA for the CDR3: TGTGCCCCAGGGTCGGTCTTGGTGGAGGGAGTACACAAAACAGATACGCAGTATTTT. This gives the protein CAPGSVLVEGVHKTDTQYF.